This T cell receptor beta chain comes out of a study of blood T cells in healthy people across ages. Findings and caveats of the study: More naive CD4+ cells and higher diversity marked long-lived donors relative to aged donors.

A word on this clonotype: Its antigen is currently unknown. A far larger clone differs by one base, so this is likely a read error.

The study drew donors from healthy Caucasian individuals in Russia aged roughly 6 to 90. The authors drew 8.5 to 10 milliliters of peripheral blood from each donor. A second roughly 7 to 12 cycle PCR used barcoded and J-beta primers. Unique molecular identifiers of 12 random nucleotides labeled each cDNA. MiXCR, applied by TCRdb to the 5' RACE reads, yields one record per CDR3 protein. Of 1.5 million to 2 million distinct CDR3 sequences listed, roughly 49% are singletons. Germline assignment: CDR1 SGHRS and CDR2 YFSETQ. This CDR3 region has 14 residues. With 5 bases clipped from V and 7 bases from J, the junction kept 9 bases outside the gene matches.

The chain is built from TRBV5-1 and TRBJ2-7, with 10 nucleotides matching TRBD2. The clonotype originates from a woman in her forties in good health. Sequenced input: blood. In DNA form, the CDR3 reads TGCGCCAGCAGTCTAGCGGGGGCGTACAATGAGCAGTACTTC. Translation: CASSLAGAYNEQYF.